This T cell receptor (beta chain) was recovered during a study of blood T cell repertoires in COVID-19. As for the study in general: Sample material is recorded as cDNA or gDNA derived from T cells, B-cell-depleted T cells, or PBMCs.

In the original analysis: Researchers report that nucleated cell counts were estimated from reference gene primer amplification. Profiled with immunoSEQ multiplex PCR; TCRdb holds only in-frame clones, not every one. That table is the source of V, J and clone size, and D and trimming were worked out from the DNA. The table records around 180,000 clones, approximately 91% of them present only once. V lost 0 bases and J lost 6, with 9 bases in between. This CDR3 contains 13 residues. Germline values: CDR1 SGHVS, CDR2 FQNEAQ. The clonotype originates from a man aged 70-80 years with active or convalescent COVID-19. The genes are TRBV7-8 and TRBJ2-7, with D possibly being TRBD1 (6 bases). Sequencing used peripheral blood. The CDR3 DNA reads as TGTGCCAGCAGCTTAGCTTGGGGGCGCGAGCAGTACTTC. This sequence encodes CASSLAWGREQYF.